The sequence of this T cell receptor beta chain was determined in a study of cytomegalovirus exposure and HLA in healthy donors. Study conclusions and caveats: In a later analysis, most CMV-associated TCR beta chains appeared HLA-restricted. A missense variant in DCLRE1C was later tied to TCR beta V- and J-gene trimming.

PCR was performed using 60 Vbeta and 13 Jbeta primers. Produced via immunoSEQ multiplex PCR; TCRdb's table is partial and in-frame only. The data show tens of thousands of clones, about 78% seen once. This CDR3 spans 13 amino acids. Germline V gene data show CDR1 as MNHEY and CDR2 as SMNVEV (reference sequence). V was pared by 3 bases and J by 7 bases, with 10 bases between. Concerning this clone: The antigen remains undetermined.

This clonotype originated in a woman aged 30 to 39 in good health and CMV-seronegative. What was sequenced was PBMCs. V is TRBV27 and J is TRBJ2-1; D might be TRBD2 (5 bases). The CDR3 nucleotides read TGTGCCAGCAGTTTTACTAGTCGGAATGAGCAGTTCTTC. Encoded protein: CASSFTSRNEQFF.